This TCR beta chain derives from a study of PD-1 blockade in classical Hodgkin lymphoma. Looking at the study overall: Nivolumab was administered to patients intravenously at 3 mg/kg every 2 weeks.

The junction had 8 bases not matched to a gene; V was cut back by 4 bases and J by 5 bases. CDR1 and CDR2 (germline): WNHNN, SYGVQD (reference sequence). This CDR3 has 15 residues. On this clone: Its cognate antigen is unknown.

Every patient had relapsed following autologous stem cell transplantation, and cohorts differed in brentuximab vedotin exposure. Broader study findings: Relative to healthy donors, newly diagnosed patients reportedly had lower baseline TCR diversity, which was reported as lower still in relapsed/refractory patients. CD4+ TCR diversity climbed significantly by C4D1, unlike CD8+ TCR diversity. Exclusion removed patients who began nivolumab under 1 year after ASCT.

Method: immunoSEQ multiplex PCR; TCRdb's copy keeps in-frame clones and lacks some. This table holds 29,000 or so clones, roughly 70% found once. The clonotype originates from a human donor with classical Hodgkin lymphoma. The starting material was peripheral blood mononuclear cells (PBMCs), obtained before the second cycle of nivolumab. This rearrangement joins TRBV10-1 to TRBJ2-4, with 7 positions matching TRBD1. The CDR3: CASSGSVTGQNIQYF. The CDR3 bases are TGCGCCAGCAGTGGATCCGTGACAGGGCAAAACATTCAGTACTTC.